The T cell receptor beta chain under discussion was sequenced for a study of chemoradiotherapy in HPV16-positive cancers. About the study: Functional T-cell assays on a couple of HPV16-positive patients' cells defined candidate HPV-specific clones and common TCR motifs.

CDR1 and CDR2 from the germline V gene are ENHRY and SYGVKD. Losses at the gene ends were 8 bases for V and 0 bases for J; bases not matched to a gene: 9. The CDR3 totals 17 residues. Concerning this clone itself: Its specificity is not known.

Profiled with immunoSEQ multiplex PCR; TCRdb holds only in-frame clones, not every one. The repertoire includes 13,000 or so clones, just under 70% of them detected once, and roughly a fifth sits in the top ten. Study outcomes and limitations: Non-HPV-specific T cells did not expand in tumors during treatment, whereas candidate HPV-specific clones and E7-related motifs did. In HPV16-positive patients, HPV-responsive T-cell expansion tracked better recurrence-free survival.

The sample was collected from a patient who underwent chemoradiotherapy. The clonotype comes from a human donor with HPV-associated anogenital cancer. V usage is TRBV10-3 and J usage is TRBJ1-5, with TRBD1 identical over 11 bases. CDR3 region: CAIARDRGFNSNQPQHF. CDR3 nucleotide sequence: TGTGCCATCGCCCGGGACAGGGGGTTCAATAGCAATCAGCCCCAGCATTTT.